This TCR beta chain was recovered during a study of T cell clonality in common variable immunodeficiency. Broader study findings: Fewer TCRbeta clones were shared among CVID subjects than controls. Compared with healthy controls, CVID subjects showed increased TCRbeta clonality, mostly in about a third. Reportedly, TCR beta sequences from common variable immunodeficiency showed fewer deletions and N-nucleotide insertions.

Notes on this clone: What it binds is not known. The CDR3 end lies 3 residues beyond the end of the read and is filled in from the germline J gene.

CDR3 size: 15 residues. The junction had 5 bases not matched to a gene; V was cut back by 1 base and J by 6 bases. Per the germline V gene, CDR1 is SNHLY and CDR2 is FYNNEI. Equal genomic DNA amounts from CVID and control samples were sequenced. The repertoire was sequenced with immunoSEQ multiplex PCR; TCRdb's copy has only in-frame clones and lacks some. Altogether about 28,000 clones were found in the sample, and no singletons occur. V gene TRBV2 combines with J gene TRBJ2-1; 8 bases match TRBD2. This TCR was recovered from a human donor with common variable immunodeficiency. The sample was peripheral blood mononuclear cells. The sequenced CDR3 bases are TGTGCCAGCAGTGAAGTTAGCGGGGCTTTCAATGAG. Its protein is CASSEVSGAFNE. The CDR3, in full, reads CASSEVSGAFNEQFF.